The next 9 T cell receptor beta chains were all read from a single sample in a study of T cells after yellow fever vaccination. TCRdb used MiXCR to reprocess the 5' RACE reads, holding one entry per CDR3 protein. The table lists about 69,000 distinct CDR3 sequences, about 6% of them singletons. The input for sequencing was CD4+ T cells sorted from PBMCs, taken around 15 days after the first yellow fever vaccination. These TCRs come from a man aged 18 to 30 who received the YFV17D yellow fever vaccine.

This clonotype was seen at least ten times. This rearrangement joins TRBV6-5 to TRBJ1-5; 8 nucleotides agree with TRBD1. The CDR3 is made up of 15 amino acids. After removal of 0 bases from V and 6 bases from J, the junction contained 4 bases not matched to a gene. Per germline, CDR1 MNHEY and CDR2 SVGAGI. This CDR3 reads CASSYSSRGRQPQHF. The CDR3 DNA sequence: TGTGCCAGCAGTTACTCCTCCAGGGGGCGTCAGCCCCAGCATTTT.

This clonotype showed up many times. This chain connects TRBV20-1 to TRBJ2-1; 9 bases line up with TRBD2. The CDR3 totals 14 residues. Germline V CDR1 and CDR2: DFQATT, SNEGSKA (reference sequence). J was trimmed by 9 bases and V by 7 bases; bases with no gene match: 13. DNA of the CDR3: TGCAGTGTTCGGAAGCCGGGACTAGCTGGTGAGCAGTTCTTC. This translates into CSVRKPGLAGEQFF.

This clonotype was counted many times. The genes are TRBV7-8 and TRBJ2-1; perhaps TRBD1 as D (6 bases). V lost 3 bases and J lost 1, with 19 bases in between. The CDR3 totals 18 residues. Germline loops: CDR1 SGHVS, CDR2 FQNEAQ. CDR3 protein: CASSFRRGGEKSYNEQFF. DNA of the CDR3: TGTGCCAGCAGCTTCCGCAGGGGTGGCGAAAAGTCCTACAATGAGCAGTTCTTC.

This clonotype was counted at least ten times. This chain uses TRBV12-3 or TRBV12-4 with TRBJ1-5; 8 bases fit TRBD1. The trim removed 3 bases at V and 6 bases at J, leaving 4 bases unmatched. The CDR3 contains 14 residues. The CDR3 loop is CASSLTGDGQPQHF. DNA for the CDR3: TGTGCCAGCAGTTTGACAGGGGATGGTCAGCCCCAGCATTTT.

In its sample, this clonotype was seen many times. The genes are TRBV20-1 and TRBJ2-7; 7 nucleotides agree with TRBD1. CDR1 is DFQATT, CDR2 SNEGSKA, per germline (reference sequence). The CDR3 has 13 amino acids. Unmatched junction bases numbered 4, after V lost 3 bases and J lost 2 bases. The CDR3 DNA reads TGCAGTGCTAGCTCAGGGGGAACCTACGAGCAGTACTTC. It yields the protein CSASSGGTYEQYF.

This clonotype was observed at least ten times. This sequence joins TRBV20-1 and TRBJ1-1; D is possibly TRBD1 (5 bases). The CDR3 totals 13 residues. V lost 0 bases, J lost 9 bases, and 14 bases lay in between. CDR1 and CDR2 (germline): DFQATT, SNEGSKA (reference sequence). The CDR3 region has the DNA TGCAGTGCTAGAGAAGGAGGGGAGGCCCAAGCTTTCTTT. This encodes CSAREGGEAQAFF.

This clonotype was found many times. In nucleotides, the CDR3 is TGTGCCAGCGCCGAGATGGGGTCAACCTTCCAAGAGACCCAGTACTTC. Protein sequence: CASAEMGSTFQETQYF. V gene TRBV7-8 combines with J gene TRBJ2-5; D gene unclear. The CDR3 loop spans 16 amino acids. V shed 8 bases and J shed 1 base, with 20 bases lying between them. Looked up from germline, CDR1 is SGHVS and CDR2 is FQNEAQ.

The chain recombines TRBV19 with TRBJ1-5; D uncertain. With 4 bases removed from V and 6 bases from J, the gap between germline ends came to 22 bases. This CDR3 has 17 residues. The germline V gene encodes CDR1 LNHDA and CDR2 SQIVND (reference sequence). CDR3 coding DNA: TGTGCCAGTAGTAAACAAAGGGTTTTGGGGATTTCTCAGCCCCAGCATTTT. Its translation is CASSKQRVLGISQPQHF. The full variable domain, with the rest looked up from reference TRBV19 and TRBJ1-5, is DGGITQSPKYLFRKEGQNVTLSCEQNLNHDAMYWYRQDPGQGLRLIYYSQIVNDFQKGDIAEGYSVSREKKESFPLTVTSAQKNPTAFYLCASSKQRVLGISQPQHFGDGTRLSIL.

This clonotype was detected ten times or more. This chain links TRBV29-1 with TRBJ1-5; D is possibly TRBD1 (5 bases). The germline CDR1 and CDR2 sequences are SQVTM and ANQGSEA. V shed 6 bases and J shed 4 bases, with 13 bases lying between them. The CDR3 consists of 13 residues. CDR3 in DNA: TGCAGCGTGGGGGAACAACTTAATCAGCCCCAGCATTTT. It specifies CSVGEQLNQPQHF.